Included here is one T cell receptor (beta chain) sequence, with context. This specimen belongs to a study of human T cells and chemical hapten exposure. Study context: Sensitization employed 2% DPC on about 2 cm by about 2 cm of upper inner arm skin.

As for time point: patch test 1, 2 weeks after DPC sensitization. Regarding treatment: therapeutic diphenylcyclopropenone sensitization with weekly scalp DPC. Each cDNA molecule in the library carried unique molecular identifiers. Authors' analysis steps: Across samples, TCR counts had a median of around 100,000 and ranged from about 20,000 to 690,600. TCRdb independently ran MiXCR on the RACE reads; one entry per CDR3 protein. TCRdb, rather than the study authors, made the V and J calls. This sample yields approximately 80,000 distinct CDR3 sequences, of which 7.5% to 9.5% are seen a single time; approximately 1.5% belongs to the top ten. There are 15 residues in the CDR3.

The sequences come from whole blood, collected in connection with sensitization to the hapten diphenylcyclopropenone (DPC). V usage is TRBV21-1 and J usage is TRBJ1-5. TRBV21-1 counts as a pseudogene. This sequence was found in a woman in her thirties with alopecia areata. Some clones in this sample may be carry-over from other donors' samples. The CDR3 DNA reads as TGTGCCAGCAGCAACCTGGGACAAGCGGCTCAGCCCCAGCATTTT. Translating it yields CASSNLGQAAQPQHF.